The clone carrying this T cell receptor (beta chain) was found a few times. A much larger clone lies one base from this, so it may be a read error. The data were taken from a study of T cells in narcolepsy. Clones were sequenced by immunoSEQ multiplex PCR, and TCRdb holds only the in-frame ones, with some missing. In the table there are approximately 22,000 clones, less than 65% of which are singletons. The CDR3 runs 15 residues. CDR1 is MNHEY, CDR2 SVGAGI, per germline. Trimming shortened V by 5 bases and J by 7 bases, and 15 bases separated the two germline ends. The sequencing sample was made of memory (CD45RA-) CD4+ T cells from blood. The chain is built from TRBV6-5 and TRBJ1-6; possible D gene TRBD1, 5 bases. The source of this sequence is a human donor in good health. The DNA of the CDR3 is TGTGCCAGCAGTATTTCAGGGAGTGACAATTCACCCCTCCACTTT. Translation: CASSISGSDNSPLHF.